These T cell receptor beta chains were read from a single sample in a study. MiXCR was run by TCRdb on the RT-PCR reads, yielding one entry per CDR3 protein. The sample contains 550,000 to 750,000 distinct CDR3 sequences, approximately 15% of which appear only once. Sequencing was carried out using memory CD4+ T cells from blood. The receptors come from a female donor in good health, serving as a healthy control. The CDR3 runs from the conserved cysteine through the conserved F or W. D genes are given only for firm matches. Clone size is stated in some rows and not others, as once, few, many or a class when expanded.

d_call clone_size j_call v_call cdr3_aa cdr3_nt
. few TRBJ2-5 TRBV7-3 CASSQGTQETQYF TGTGCCAGCAGCCAAGGGACACAAGAGACCCAGTACTTC
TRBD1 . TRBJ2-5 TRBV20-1 CSTRTGTETQYF TGCAGTACTAGGACAGGTACAGAGACCCAGTACTTC
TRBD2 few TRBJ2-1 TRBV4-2 CASSLDIAGAGNEQFF TGTGCCAGCAGCCTAGACATAGCGGGGGCGGGCAATGAGCAGTTCTTC
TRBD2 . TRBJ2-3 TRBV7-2 CASRLTSGSPTDTQYF TGTGCCAGCAGGTTGACTAGCGGGAGCCCCACAGATACGCAGTATTTT
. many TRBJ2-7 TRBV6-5 CASSVYQGRNEQYF TGTGCCAGCAGTGTATACCAGGGGCGCAACGAGCAGTACTTC
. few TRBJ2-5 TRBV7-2 CASSLGPQEETQYF TGTGCCAGCAGCTTAGGTCCCCAGGAAGAGACCCAGTACTTC
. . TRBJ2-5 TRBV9 CASSVGAGADFQETQYF TGTGCCAGCAGCGTAGGGGCGGGTGCGGACTTCCAAGAGACCCAGTACTTC
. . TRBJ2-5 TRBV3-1 CASSQANFQETQYF TGTGCCAGCAGCCAAGCGAACTTTCAAGAGACCCAGTACTTC
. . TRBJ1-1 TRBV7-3 CASSSGTNAEAFF TGTGCCAGCAGCTCGGGGACAAACGCTGAAGCTTTCTTT
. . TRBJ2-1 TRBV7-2 CASSSPGSYEQFF TGTGCCAGCAGCTCCCCCGGGAGCTATGAGCAGTTCTTC
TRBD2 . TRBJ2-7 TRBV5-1 CASSVPTSGSEQYF TGCGCCAGCAGCGTCCCCACTAGCGGGAGCGAGCAGTACTTC
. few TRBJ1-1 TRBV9 CASSHNRENTEAFF TGTGCCAGCAGCCACAACAGGGAGAACACTGAAGCTTTCTTT
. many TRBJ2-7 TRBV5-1 CASSLVQFPYEQYF TGCGCCAGCAGCTTGGTACAGTTCCCCTACGAGCAGTACTTC
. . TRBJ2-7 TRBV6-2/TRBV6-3 CASSSLPGAGSYEQYF TGTGCCAGCAGTTCCCTCCCCGGAGCAGGGTCTTACGAGCAGTACTTC
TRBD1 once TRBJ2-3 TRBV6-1 CASRGQAQGGTGTQYF TGTGCCAGCAGGGGACAGGCCCAGGGAGGCACAGGTACGCAGTATTTT
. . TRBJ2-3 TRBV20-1 CSKEALLTDTQYF TGCAGTAAGGAGGCCTTGCTCACAGATACGCAGTATTTT
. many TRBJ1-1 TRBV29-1 CSARTNLNTEAFF TGCAGCGCCCGGACAAACCTGAACACTGAAGCTTTCTTT
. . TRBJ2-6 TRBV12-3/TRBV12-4 CASILSWASGANVLTF TGTGCCAGCATCCTCAGTTGGGCATCTGGGGCCAACGTCCTGACTTTC
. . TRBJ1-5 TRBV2 CASRERVDGNQPQHF TGTGCCAGCAGAGAACGGGTAGATGGCAATCAGCCCCAGCATTTT
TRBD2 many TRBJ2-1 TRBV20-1 CSARDPGLERFF TGCAGTGCTAGAGATCCAGGACTAGAGCGGTTCTTC
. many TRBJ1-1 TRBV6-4 CASSDSVLGEAFF TGTGCCAGCAGTGACTCAGTTCTGGGTGAAGCTTTCTTT
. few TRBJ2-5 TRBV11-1 CASSFDPGRGPVETQYF TGTGCCAGCAGCTTCGACCCGGGACGAGGCCCGGTGGAGACCCAGTACTTC
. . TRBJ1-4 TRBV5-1 CASSGDTTNEKLFF TGCGCCAGCAGCGGGGACACAACTAATGAAAAACTGTTTTTT
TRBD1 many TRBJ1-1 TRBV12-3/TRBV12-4 CASSSGGRTEAFF TGTGCCAGCAGTTCAGGGGGAAGAACTGAAGCTTTCTTT
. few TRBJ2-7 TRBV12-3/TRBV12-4 CASSLQGPPSSEQYF TGTGCCAGCAGTTTACAGGGCCCCCCCAGCTCCGAGCAGTACTTC
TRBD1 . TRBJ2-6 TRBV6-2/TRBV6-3 CASSYSDRAGANVLTF TGTGCCAGCAGTTATTCCGACAGGGCTGGGGCCAACGTCCTGACTTTC
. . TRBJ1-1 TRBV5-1 CASSWGEVNTEAFF TGCGCCAGCAGCTGGGGGGAGGTGAACACTGAAGCTTTCTTT
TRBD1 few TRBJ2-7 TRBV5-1 CASSSGQGSEQYF TGCGCCAGCAGCTCCGGACAGGGGTCCGAGCAGTACTTC
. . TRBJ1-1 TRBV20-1 CSARETTHTEAFF TGCAGTGCTAGAGAGACTACCCACACTGAAGCTTTCTTT
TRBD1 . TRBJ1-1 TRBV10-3 CAITRWTGDWGGTEAFF TGTGCCATCACCAGGTGGACAGGGGATTGGGGCGGCACTGAAGCTTTCTTT
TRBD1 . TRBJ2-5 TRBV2 CASRGWDRGETQYF TGTGCCAGCAGGGGATGGGACAGAGGAGAGACCCAGTACTTC
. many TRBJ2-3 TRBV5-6 CASSSYTTDTQYF TGTGCCAGCAGCTCATATACTACAGATACGCAGTATTTT
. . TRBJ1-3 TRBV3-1 CASRADGNTIYF TGTGCCAGCAGGGCGGACGGAAACACCATATATTTT